These 15 T cell receptor beta chains came from one sample sequenced in a study of shared clonotypes between healthy human individuals. Method: immunoSEQ multiplex PCR; TCRdb's copy keeps in-frame clones and lacks some. The table includes around 79,000 clones, about 61% detected once. Sequenced sample: memory CD8+ T cells sorted from blood. As to subset: CD45RO+ cells pooled with CCR7-negative TemRA cells. These receptors originate from a man younger than 45 in good health.

The chain is built from TRBV27 and TRBJ1-1; D unresolved. The CDR3 sequence is 16 residues long. Trimming stripped 1 base from V and 0 bases from J, with 12 bases between. Germline values: CDR1 MNHEY, CDR2 SMNVEV (reference sequence). The CDR3 sequence is CASSLYSPDMNTEAFF. CDR3 nucleotide sequence: TGTGCCAGCAGTTTATATAGCCCAGATATGAACACTGAAGCTTTCTTT.

This clone was recorded only once. The chain couples TRBV7-9 to TRBJ2-5; TRBD1 agrees at 11 bases. The germline V gene has CDR1 SEHNR and CDR2 FQNEAQ (reference sequence). The CDR3 contains 15 residues. V dropped 4 bases and J dropped 4; count of bases not matched to a gene: 5. The CDR3 protein is CASSSAGTGGETQYF. Written as DNA, the CDR3 is TGTGCCAGCAGCTCGGCCGGGACAGGGGGAGAGACCCAGTACTTC.

The chain employs TRBV4-3 and TRBJ2-1; D gene uncertain. CDR1 LGHNA and CDR2 YSLEER come from the germline V gene. This CDR3 contains 14 residues. V was clipped by 4 bases and J by 4 bases, with 11 bases between them. The CDR3 coding sequence is TGCGCCAGCAGCCCCCTAAGTACGTACAATGAGCAGTTCTTC. It yields the protein CASSPLSTYNEQFF.

This clone turned up a few times. The chain couples TRBV7-6 to TRBJ2-1; D possibly corresponds to TRBD2 (7 bases). The V end was cut by 5 bases, the J end by 3 bases, with 17 bases between. CDR1 is SGHVS and CDR2 is FNYEAQ in the germline V gene. CDR3 length: 16 residues. The chain's CDR3 is CASSPTGGLIYNEQFF. The CDR3 DNA sequence: TGTGCCAGCAGCCCTACCGGGGGGCTAATCTACAATGAGCAGTTCTTC.

V and J are TRBV4-2 and TRBJ2-7; 7 bases are shared with TRBD2. The CDR3 contains 15 residues. In germline, CDR1 is LGHNA, CDR2 YNFKEQ. J lost 0 bases, V lost 0 bases, and 2 bases had no gene match. CDR3: CASSQEGGSSYEQYF. The CDR3 bases are TGTGCCAGCAGCCAAGAGGGAGGGAGCTCCTACGAGCAGTACTTC.

V gene TRBV9 combines with J gene TRBJ2-7; TRBD2 aligns across 13 bases. The germline V gene has CDR1 SGDLS and CDR2 YYNGEE. V shed 3 bases, J shed 3 bases, and the junction held 6 bases outside the gene matches. This CDR3 comprises 16 residues. The CDR3 DNA reads as TGTGCCAGCAGCGCTTTAGGGACTAGCGGGATCTACGAGCAGTACTTC. This sequence encodes CASSALGTSGIYEQYF. Full variable domain (outside the CDR3, taken from reference TRBV9 and TRBJ2-7): DSGVTQTPKHLITATGQRVTLRCSPRSGDLSVYWYQQSLDQGLQFLIQYYNGEERAKGNILERFSAQQFPDLHSELNLSSLELGDSALYFCASSALGTSGIYEQYFGPGTRLTVT.

The rearrangement links TRBV2 to TRBJ2-7, with D perhaps TRBD2 (5 bases). The CDR3 spans 13 residues. The V end lost 8 bases, the J end lost 0 bases, and 11 bases lay between the germline ends. CDR1 is SNHLY, CDR2 FYNNEI, per germline. The chain's CDR3 is CASGSGGSYEQYF. DNA of the CDR3: TGTGCCAGCGGGTCAGGAGGCTCCTACGAGCAGTACTTC.

The V gene is TRBV7-2, the J gene TRBJ2-2, with TRBD2 identical over 9 bases. CDR3 length: 19 residues. The germline V gene has CDR1 SGHTA and CDR2 FQGNSA. V was pared by 2 bases and J by 6 bases, with 16 bases of the junction left unmatched. The CDR3 region is CASSLIRPGLATQPGELFF. Written as DNA, the CDR3 is TGTGCCAGCAGCTTAATTAGGCCCGGACTAGCGACCCAACCCGGGGAGCTGTTTTTT. The full variable domain, with the rest looked up from reference TRBV7-2 and TRBJ2-2, is GAGVSQSPSNKVTEKGKDVELRCDPISGHTALYWYRQSLGQGLEFLIYFQGNSAPDKSGLPSDRFSAERTGGSVSTLTIQRTQQEDSAVYLCASSLIRPGLATQPGELFFGEGSRLTVL.

The chain joins TRBV6-5 to TRBJ1-3; TRBD1 agrees at 7 bases. This CDR3 is 12 amino acids long. J lost 4 bases, V lost 10 bases, and 4 bases had no gene match. Per the germline V gene, CDR1 is MNHEY and CDR2 is SVGAGI. The DNA of the CDR3 is TGTGCCACCAGGGGGTCCGGAAACACCATATATTTT. Amino acids: CATRGSGNTIYF.

The V call is TRBV27, the J call TRBJ2-7, with TRBD2 identical over 10 bases. This CDR3 is built from 14 residues. V lost 6 bases to trimming and J lost 7 bases; unmatched junction nucleotides: 9. From germline, CDR1 is MNHEY and CDR2 SMNVEV (reference sequence). CDR3 bases: TGTGCCAGCAGGGGACTAGCGAGACAACGGGAGCAGTACTTC. Translating gives CASRGLARQREQYF.

This chain joins TRBV7-8 and TRBJ2-1; weak D call: TRBD2 (5 bases). The V gene lost 5 bases and the J gene lost 0 bases, with 20 bases spanning the gap. CDR1 and CDR2 (germline): SGHVS, FQNEAQ. The CDR3 runs 18 residues. In DNA, the CDR3 is TGTGCCAGCAGCCAACTGGAGTTTACGGGGAGCTCCTACAATGAGCAGTTCTTC. Translation gives CASSQLEFTGSSYNEQFF.

This clone showed up just a few times. The CDR3: CSAGLESYNEQFF. For the CDR3, the DNA is TGCAGCGCTGGACTAGAGTCCTACAATGAGCAGTTCTTC. The chain recombines TRBV29-1 with TRBJ2-1, with 7 bases matching TRBD2. The trim removed 7 bases at V and 1 base at J, leaving 4 bases unmatched. Germline V gene sequence: CDR1 SQVTM, CDR2 ANQGSEA. This CDR3 spans 13 amino acids.

The chain is built from TRBV7-9 and TRBJ1-5; possibly TRBD1 for D (5 bases). This CDR3 is 13 amino acids long. Germline-derived CDR1 and CDR2 are SEHNR and FQNEAQ (reference sequence). Trimming left V 5 bases short and J 2 bases short, with 7 bases between. The DNA for the CDR3 is TGTGCCAGCAGCAGGGGTGGCAATCAGCCCCAGCATTTT. This encodes CASSRGGNQPQHF.

This clone has more than one count but fewer than ten. The gene calls are TRBV29-1 and TRBJ2-7, with TRBD1 matching 8 bases. The CDR3 extends over 13 amino acids. Germline lookup yields CDR1 SQVTM and CDR2 ANQGSEA. After removal of 1 base from V and 4 bases from J, the junction contained 3 bases not matched to a gene. This CDR3 is CSVEGGTGYEQYF. The DNA for the CDR3 is TGCAGCGTTGAAGGCGGGACAGGATACGAGCAGTACTTC.

The V gene is TRBV6-1, the J gene TRBJ2-7; 8 bases agree with TRBD2. Germline CDR1 reads MNHNS; CDR2 reads SASEGT. V trimming: 6 bases; J trimming: 6 bases; junction bases outside the gene matches: 13. The CDR3 spans 15 residues. The DNA of the CDR3 is TGTGCCAGCAGCGGGAGGGGACTTGGGACTACCGAGCAGTACTTC. It codes for CASSGRGLGTTEQYF.